The text below deals with one TCR beta chain. What it binds is not known. A sort by CD45RO/CCR7/CD25/CD127/CD95/CD27 yielded CD4+ naive, central memory, regulatory and stem cell-like memory cells. Each population that was sorted was more than 98% pure. This entry is derived from a study of beta chain features in type 1 diabetes. The investigators reverse transcribed all of the isolated RNA, so they sequenced expressed TCRB transcripts. Produced via immunoSEQ multiplex PCR; TCRdb's table is partial and in-frame only. This repertoire shows about 340,000 clones, over 7% found once; its top ten account for 0.95% to 1.1%. Study findings and constraints: Comparison showed that naive, central memory and Treg TCRB repertoires appeared more similar among patients than among healthy donors. Lower insertion and higher deletion counts appeared at VDJ junctions in type 1 diabetes patients. Moderate but significant shortening of TCRB CDR3s was recorded in all four CD4+ subsets from Type 1 diabetes patients.

The receptor's source is a man aged 30-40 years with type 1 diabetes. The sequencing input was central memory CD4+ T cells from blood.

The CDR3 reads CASSSYAAGGGNYGYTF. CDR3 sequence (DNA): TGTGCCAGCAGCTCATATGCCGCAGGGGGCGGAAATTATGGCTACACCTTC. The chain couples TRBV7-9 to TRBJ1-2; TRBD1 aligns across 8 bases. Germline CDR1 is SEHNR and CDR2 is FQNEAQ (reference sequence). The CDR3 is 17 residues long. V shed 4 bases, J shed 5 bases, and the junction held 15 bases outside the gene matches. The variable domain in full, completed from reference TRBV7-9 and TRBJ1-2, reads DTGVSQNPRHKITKRGQNVTFRCDPISEHNRLYWYRQTLGQGPEFLTYFQNEAQLEKSRLLSDRFSAERPKGSFSTLEIQRTEQGDSAMYLCASSSYAAGGGNYGYTFGSGTRLTVV.